These 17 T cell receptor beta chains share one sample of origin, sequenced in a study of a mutant IDH1 vaccine in newly diagnosed glioma. No antigen has been assigned to these receptors. The time point here: week 5, during vaccination. Doses of 300 ug of mutant IDH1 20-mer peptide were given with topical imiquimod. Method: immunoSEQ multiplex PCR; TCRdb's copy keeps in-frame clones and lacks some. The data contain 38,000 or so clones, roughly nine tenths of them seen just once; the ten biggest clones take up around 3%. The specimen was PBMCs, collected from a glioma patient whose treatment included an IDH1 peptide vaccine. The receptors were gathered from a man in his fifties with glioma.

This CDR3 is CASSEGGAPSTEAFF. The DNA for the CDR3 is TGTGCCAGCAGTGAAGGTGGGGCTCCGAGCACTGAAGCTTTCTTT. The chain joins TRBV2 to TRBJ1-1, with TRBD1 as a possible D gene (5 bases). Trimming pared 1 base from V and 4 bases from J, leaving 13 bases between. The CDR3 consists of 15 residues. CDR1 is SNHLY, CDR2 FYNNEI, per germline.

This chain connects TRBV11-2 to TRBJ2-3; D not resolved. The CDR3 length is 15 residues. Trimming left V 1 base short and J 2 bases short, with 10 bases between. Germline V gene sequence: CDR1 SGHAT, CDR2 FQNNGV. CDR3 amino acids: CASSLGPGFTDTQYF. The CDR3 DNA is TGTGCCAGCAGCTTAGGGCCAGGTTTCACAGATACGCAGTATTTT.

The V call is TRBV7-8, the J call TRBJ2-7; D is uncertain. Trimming pared 1 base from V and 0 bases from J, leaving 16 bases between. This CDR3 has 17 residues. Germline CDR1 reads SGHVS; CDR2 reads FQNEAQ. CDR3 region: CASSLVVGLDISYEQYF. In DNA form, the CDR3 reads TGTGCCAGCAGCTTAGTCGTAGGCCTTGATATCTCCTACGAGCAGTACTTC. The whole variable domain, remainder taken from reference TRBV7-8 and TRBJ2-7, is GAGVSQSPRYKVAKRGQDVALRCDPISGHVSLFWYQQALGQGPEFLTYFQNEAQLDKSGLPSDRFFAERPEGSVSTLKIQRTQQEDSAVYLCASSLVVGLDISYEQYFGPGTRLTVT.

CDR3 protein: CASSVHVLTF. Here the CDR3 DNA reads TGTGCCAGCAGTGTACACGTCCTGACTTTC. The gene calls are TRBV2 and TRBJ2-6; unclear D gene. This CDR3 contains 10 residues. CDR1 is SNHLY and CDR2 is FYNNEI in the germline V gene. Trimming removed 4 bases from V and 11 bases from J, with 3 bases in between.

The V and J genes are TRBV6-5 and TRBJ2-1, with D perhaps TRBD1 or TRBD2 (5 bases each). The CDR3 extends over 12 amino acids. Germline lookup yields CDR1 MNHEY and CDR2 SVGAGI. V lost 6 bases and J lost 7, with 10 bases in between. CDR3 nucleotide sequence: TGTGCCAGCAGCACAGGACTGAATGAGCAGTTCTTC. It yields the protein CASSTGLNEQFF.

The chain couples TRBV5-4 to TRBJ2-7; D unresolved. Germline V gene sequence: CDR1 SGHNT, CDR2 YYREEE (reference sequence). Trimming cost V 2 bases and J 7 bases, with 13 bases left between them. The CDR3 contains 13 residues. CDR3 bases: TGTGCCAGCAGCTTAGGGCCCGGCCGGGAGCAGTACTTC. It yields the protein CASSLGPGREQYF.

The chain joins TRBV5-1 to TRBJ2-2; D is ambiguous. Trimming pared 4 bases from V and 5 bases from J, leaving 9 bases between. Germline V gives CDR1 SGHRS, CDR2 YFSETQ. The CDR3 loop spans 13 amino acids. CDR3 DNA: TGCGCCAGCAGCCCTCAAGGGACCGGGGAGCTGTTTTTT. Its translation is CASSPQGTGELFF.

This sequence joins TRBV18 and TRBJ1-2; D remains unclear. Deletions cut 2 bases from V and 4 bases from J, with 14 bases between. The germline V gene encodes CDR1 KGHSH and CDR2 LQKENI. This CDR3 has 15 amino acids. Written as DNA, the CDR3 is TGTGCCAGCTCACCATCGGGGAGCAGTTTCTATGGCTACACCTTC. Its protein product is CASSPSGSSFYGYTF.

This chain uses TRBV5-1 with TRBJ2-7; 7 bases are a match to TRBD1. After removal of 0 bases from V and 0 bases from J, the junction contained 9 bases not matched to a gene. The CDR3 length is 17 residues. Germline CDR1 SGHRS, CDR2 YFSETQ. CDR3 sequence (DNA): TGCGCCAGCAGCTTGGATAGGGACAGACAAACCTCCTACGAGCAGTACTTC. Encoded protein: CASSLDRDRQTSYEQYF.

The CDR3 bases are TGTGCCAGCAGTTTTCGGCGGAGCAATCAGCCCCAGCATTTT. This encodes CASSFRRSNQPQHF. V and J are TRBV2 and TRBJ1-5; D is uncertain. Germline values: CDR1 SNHLY, CDR2 FYNNEI. The V gene lost 5 bases and the J gene lost 1 base, with 9 bases spanning the gap. The CDR3 runs to 14 residues.

The chain recombines TRBV30 with TRBJ1-4; D remains ambiguous. With 0 bases removed from V and 5 bases from J, the gap between germline ends came to 16 bases. This CDR3 spans 16 amino acids. Looked up from germline, CDR1 is GTSNPN and CDR2 is SVGIG (reference sequence). In nucleotides, the CDR3 is TGTGCCTGGAGTGTAGGGAGTCGAGCTAAAAATGAAAAACTGTTTTTT. Translating gives CAWSVGSRAKNEKLFF.

The rearrangement uses TRBV2 and TRBJ2-2; D ambiguous. CDR1 is SNHLY and CDR2 is FYNNEI in the germline V gene. The V gene lost 4 bases and the J gene lost 5 bases, with 8 bases spanning the gap. The CDR3 runs to 13 residues. The CDR3 loop is CASSARQTGELFF. As DNA, the CDR3 is TGTGCCAGCAGTGCGCGGCAAACCGGGGAGCTGTTTTTT.

The chain employs TRBV7-9 and TRBJ1-3; maybe TRBD1 (5 bases). Germline V gene sequence: CDR1 SEHNR, CDR2 FQNEAQ (reference sequence). Trimming removed 5 bases at V and 2 bases at J, with 13 bases between. This CDR3 has 15 residues. Here the CDR3 reads CASSNPGLAGNTIYF. DNA for the CDR3: TGTGCCAGCAGCAACCCAGGGTTAGCTGGAAACACCATATATTTT.

This clone was seen only a few times. V is TRBV27 and J is TRBJ2-7; 10 bases fit TRBD2. In germline, CDR1 is MNHEY, CDR2 SMNVEV (reference sequence). This CDR3 contains 16 residues. With 4 bases clipped from V and 3 bases from J, the junction kept 9 bases outside the gene matches. The CDR3 nucleotides read TGTGCCAGCAGTTCCCGTGGCAGCGGGAGGGTCTACGAGCAGTACTTC. It specifies CASSSRGSGRVYEQYF.

The gene calls are TRBV2 and TRBJ1-1, with D unclear. V gave up 4 bases and J gave up 0 bases, with 9 bases separating them. The V gene's germline CDR1 is SNHLY and CDR2 FYNNEI. The CDR3 contains 14 residues. CDR3 nucleotide sequence: TGTGCCAGCAGTGTAGGGCCGGTGAACACTGAAGCTTTCTTT. It codes for CASSVGPVNTEAFF.

The V call is TRBV5-6, the J call TRBJ1-2; D gene ambiguous. This CDR3 region has 11 residues. The germline V gene has CDR1 SGHDT and CDR2 YYEEEE. V lost 4 bases and J lost 8, with 9 bases in between. The CDR3 here is CASSRTQGYTF. In DNA, the CDR3 is TGTGCCAGCAGCCGGACTCAAGGCTACACCTTC. Combining the CDR3 with reference TRBV5-6 and TRBJ1-2 gives the whole variable domain DAGVTQSPTHLIKTRGQQVTLRCSPKSGHDTVSWYQQALGQGPQFIFQYYEEEERQRGNFPDRFSGHQFPNYSSELNVNALLLGDSALYLCASSRTQGYTFGSGTRLTVV.

This clone appeared a single time. The chain employs TRBV29-1 and TRBJ1-5, with D possibly being TRBD1 (6 bases). Per germline, CDR1 SQVTM and CDR2 ANQGSEA. The ends were cut back, 4 bases at V and 2 bases at J, with 9 bases in the middle. CDR3 length: 13 residues. CDR3 in amino acids: CSVVDSGNQPQHF. In DNA, the CDR3 is TGCAGCGTTGTGGACAGCGGCAATCAGCCCCAGCATTTT.